Shown below are 22 T cell receptor beta chains from a single sample sequenced in a study of cytomegalovirus exposure and HLA in healthy donors. 60 Vbeta and 13 Jbeta primers were used in PCR. The method was immunoSEQ multiplex PCR; TCRdb's version includes in-frame clones alone and lacks a portion of them. The table records about 160,000 clones, roughly 77% of them present only once. Sequences were obtained from PBMCs. The source of these receptors is a man aged 25 to 40 in good health and CMV-seropositive.

The V gene is TRBV28, the J gene TRBJ2-1, with TRBD1 matching 7 bases. V lost 2 bases to trimming and J lost 3 bases; unmatched junction nucleotides: 7. The germline CDR1 and CDR2 sequences are MDHEN and SYDVKM. CDR3 length equals 16 residues. CDR3 amino acids: CASSLSIGTDYNEQFF. For the CDR3, the DNA is TGTGCCAGCAGTTTAAGTATCGGGACAGACTACAATGAGCAGTTCTTC. The full variable domain, completed using reference TRBV28 and TRBJ2-1, is DVKVTQSSRYLVKRTGEKVFLECVQDMDHENMFWYRQDPGLGLRLIYFSYDVKMKEKGDIPEGYSVSREKKERFSLILESASTNQTSMYLCASSLSIGTDYNEQFFGPGTRLTVL.

For the CDR3, the DNA is TGCGCCAGCAGCTCCCGGACAGGGTCGGCAGATACGCAGTATTTT. It is translated as CASSSRTGSADTQYF. The chain carries TRBV5-1 and TRBJ2-3; TRBD1 matches 8 bases. Germline assignment: CDR1 SGHRS and CDR2 YFSETQ. CDR3 length: 15 amino acids. V lost 3 bases, J lost 4 bases, and 7 bases stayed unmatched.

The V gene is TRBV12-5, the J gene TRBJ2-3, with 7 bases aligning to TRBD2. The trim removed 5 bases at V and 0 bases at J, leaving 5 bases unmatched. This CDR3 comprises 15 residues. CDR1 LGHNT and CDR2 FRNRAP come from the germline V gene. CDR3 region: CASGMLAVSTDTQYF. CDR3 nucleotide sequence: TGTGCTAGTGGTATGCTAGCGGTTAGCACAGATACGCAGTATTTT.

CDR3 protein: CSVESSSYNEQFF. CDR3 coding DNA: TGCAGCGTTGAATCTAGCTCCTACAATGAGCAGTTCTTC. This rearrangement joins TRBV29-1 to TRBJ2-1; D call uncertain. This CDR3 is built from 13 residues. Germline V CDR1 and CDR2: SQVTM, ANQGSEA. V was clipped by 2 bases and J by 0 bases, with 5 bases between them.

The CDR3 region is CASRDRTYEQYF. The CDR3 coding sequence is TGTGCCAGCCGGGACAGGACCTACGAGCAGTACTTC. The chain combines TRBV6-6 with TRBJ2-7; TRBD1 matches at 8 bases. The length of the CDR3 is 12 residues. After removal of 8 bases from V and 2 bases from J, the junction contained 2 bases not matched to a gene. Germline-derived CDR1 and CDR2 are MNHNY and SVGAGI (reference sequence).

The chain carries TRBV4-1 and TRBJ1-2; D is undetermined. CDR1 MGHRA and CDR2 YSYEKL come from the germline V gene. V lost 4 bases to trimming and J lost 2 bases, with 14 bases between them. CDR3 length: 15 residues. Written as DNA, the CDR3 is TGCGCCAGCAGCCCCGGTCCAGGTGAAAACTATGGCTACACCTTC. Translating gives CASSPGPGENYGYTF.

V is TRBV5-1 and J is TRBJ1-4; no clear D. This CDR3 spans 15 amino acids. Germline V gene sequence: CDR1 SGHRS, CDR2 YFSETQ. V was trimmed by 2 bases and J by 0 bases, leaving 8 bases between them. CDR3 residues: CASSFGSATNEKLFF. The CDR3 nucleotides read TGCGCCAGCAGCTTTGGCAGCGCAACTAATGAAAAACTGTTTTTT.

The chain uses TRBV27 and TRBJ1-1, with 7 bases aligning to TRBD1. V lost 6 bases, J lost 4 bases, and 8 bases stayed unmatched. This CDR3 is built from 14 residues. Germline CDR1 and CDR2: MNHEY and SMNVEV (reference sequence). CDR3 amino acids: CASSPGTAGTEAFF. The CDR3, as DNA: TGTGCCAGCAGCCCCGGGACAGCGGGCACTGAAGCTTTCTTT.

V is TRBV10-3 and J is TRBJ2-7, with a tentative D call TRBD2 (5 bases). CDR1 is ENHRY, CDR2 SYGVKD, per germline. The CDR3 contains 11 residues. V lost 9 bases and J lost 5, with 11 bases in between. CDR3 sequence reads: CAILGVNEQYF. The CDR3 nucleotides read TGTGCCATTCTCGGGGTTAACGAGCAGTACTTC.

The chain uses TRBV27 and TRBJ1-2; D gene uncertain. This CDR3 has 13 amino acids. Trimming stripped 8 bases from V and 3 bases from J, with 13 bases between. Germline-derived CDR1 and CDR2 are MNHEY and SMNVEV (reference sequence). The CDR3 is CASSDDPDYGYTF. The DNA for the CDR3 is TGTGCCAGCTCCGATGATCCGGACTATGGCTACACCTTC.

This clone was observed a handful of times. The chain employs TRBV25-1 and TRBJ2-5; 9 bases map to TRBD1. The better agreement between TRBJ2-7 and the DNA end casts doubt on the J call. The CDR3 totals 15 residues. Germline values: CDR1 MGHDK, CDR2 SYGVNS. The DNA for the CDR3 is TGTGCCAGCAGTGGGGACAGGGATGACTCCTACGAGCAGTACTTC. It yields the protein CASSGDRDDSYEQYF.

This chain connects TRBV5-1 to TRBJ2-7; 7 bases are shared with TRBD2. Germline lookup yields CDR1 SGHRS and CDR2 YFSETQ. Trimming cost V 3 bases and J 5 bases; bases outside gene matches: 5. The CDR3 is 13 amino acids. CDR3 DNA: TGCGCCAGCAGCTGGGCTGGGGGGGACGAGCAGTACTTC. This sequence encodes CASSWAGGDEQYF.

The chain is built from TRBV30 and TRBJ1-1; D call uncertain. Trimming cost V 0 bases and J 1 base, with 9 bases left between them. This CDR3 is built from 14 residues. Germline CDR1 GTSNPN, CDR2 SVGIG (reference sequence). The DNA of the CDR3 is TGTGCCTGGAGTGTAACTGGGCCGAACACTGAAGCTTTCTTT. Encoded protein: CAWSVTGPNTEAFF.

The rearrangement uses TRBV10-3 and TRBJ2-5, with TRBD2 identical over 10 bases. CDR1 and CDR2 (germline): ENHRY, SYGVKD. This CDR3 is 19 amino acids long. Trimming at V came to 3 bases and at J to 5 bases, leaving 18 bases not matched to a gene. The CDR3 here is CAISDRGSGGPASRETQYF. Written as DNA, the CDR3 is TGTGCCATCAGTGATCGGGGTAGCGGGGGGCCAGCCTCCAGGGAGACCCAGTACTTC.

For this clone: Other nucleotide sequences in the sample specify the same CDR3. The chain is built from TRBV18 and TRBJ1-1; 8 bases agree with TRBD1. With 4 bases clipped from V and 6 bases from J, the junction kept 7 bases outside the gene matches. Germline V gene data show CDR1 as KGHSH and CDR2 as LQKENI. The CDR3 spans 14 residues. The CDR3 reads CASSLTDRDAEAFF. CDR3 bases: TGTGCCAGCTCACTGACGGACAGGGACGCTGAAGCTTTCTTT.

CDR3 nucleotides: TGTGCCAGCAGCCCCGACCTAGCGGGGGAGGAGACCCAGTACTTC. It encodes CASSPDLAGEETQYF. The rearrangement joins TRBV6-5 to TRBJ2-5; 10 bases fit TRBD2. Germline assignment: CDR1 MNHEY and CDR2 SVGAGI. Losses at the gene ends were 6 bases for V and 5 bases for J; bases not matched to a gene: 9. The CDR3 loop spans 15 amino acids.

The chain links TRBV19 to TRBJ2-7, with 10 bases aligning to TRBD2. There are 16 residues in the CDR3. Germline V lookup: CDR1 LNHDA, CDR2 SQIVND (reference sequence). The junction had 7 bases not matched to a gene; V was cut back by 2 bases and J by 3 bases. The CDR3 DNA reads TGTGCCAGTAGTATAATCTCCGCTAGCGGGGGCTACGAGCAGTACTTC. It is translated as CASSIISASGGYEQYF.

In its sample, this clone was seen a few times. The rearrangement links TRBV11-1 to TRBJ1-6; no firm D call. V lost 5 bases, J lost 7 bases, and 12 bases lay in between. CDR3 length: 14 residues. Germline CDR1 SGHAT, CDR2 FQDESV (reference sequence). The CDR3 region has the DNA TGTGCCAGCAGCCCCACTTCCAGGAATTCACCCCTCCACTTT. Amino acids: CASSPTSRNSPLHF.

The J gene is TRBJ2-4, the V gene TRBV4-3; TRBD1 might be the D (5 bases). The CDR3 covers 15 residues. Germline lookup yields CDR1 LGHNA and CDR2 YSLEER. V lost 0 bases to trimming and J lost 3 bases, with 9 bases between them. This chain's CDR3 is CASSQDLDNKNIQYF. CDR3 bases: TGCGCCAGCAGCCAAGATCTGGACAACAAAAACATTCAGTACTTC.

V and J are TRBV6-1 and TRBJ1-5, with TRBD1 identical over 7 bases. The CDR3 has 16 amino acids. Trimming took 4 bases from V and 2 from J; bases not matched to a gene: 8. Germline V lookup: CDR1 MNHNS, CDR2 SASEGT. CDR3 residues: CASSVLTGLGNQPQHF. In nucleotides, the CDR3 is TGTGCCAGCAGTGTCCTGACAGGGTTGGGCAATCAGCCCCAGCATTTT.

The chain links TRBV6-1 to TRBJ2-7, with D possibly matching TRBD1 (6 bases). This CDR3 is 13 amino acids long. Germline lookup yields CDR1 MNHNS and CDR2 SASEGT. Between the trimmed V and J ends, which lost 7 bases and 4 bases, there was a span of 14 bases. CDR3 coding DNA: TGTGCCAGCACTTCAGGGGCGGATTACGAGCAGTACTTC. This codes for CASTSGADYEQYF.

This chain links TRBV11-2 with TRBJ1-1, with D hard to call. V was clipped by 4 bases and J by 4 bases, with 10 bases between them. The germline V gene has CDR1 SGHAT and CDR2 FQNNGV. The CDR3 runs 13 residues. CDR3 nucleotides: TGTGCCAGCAGCTATCAACAGAGCACTGAAGCTTTCTTT. Encoded protein: CASSYQQSTEAFF.